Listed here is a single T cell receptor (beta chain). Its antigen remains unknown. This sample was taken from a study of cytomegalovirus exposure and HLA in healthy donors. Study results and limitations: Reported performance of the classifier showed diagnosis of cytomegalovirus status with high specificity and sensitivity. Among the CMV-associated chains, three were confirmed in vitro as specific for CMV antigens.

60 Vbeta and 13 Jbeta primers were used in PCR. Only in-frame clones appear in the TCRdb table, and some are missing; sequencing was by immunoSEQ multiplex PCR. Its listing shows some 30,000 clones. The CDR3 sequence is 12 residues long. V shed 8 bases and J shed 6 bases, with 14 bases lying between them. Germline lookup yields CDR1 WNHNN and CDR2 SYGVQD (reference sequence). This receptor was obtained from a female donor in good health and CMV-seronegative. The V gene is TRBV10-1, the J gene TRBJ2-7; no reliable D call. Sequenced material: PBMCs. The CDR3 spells CASPEDGFEQYF. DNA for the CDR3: TGCGCCAGCCCCGAGGATGGATTCGAGCAGTACTTC.